Shown below are 13 T cell receptor beta chains from a single sample sequenced in a study of preoperative IRX-2 immunotherapy in early breast cancer (dated by TCRdb to the late 2010s). Libraries were prepared through the immunoSEQ multiplex PCR assay. TCRdb obtained this table from immuneACCESS and retained in-frame rearrangements with V and J assigned. These tables miss some clones; where compared with another copy, unresolved V genes account for less than half of the shortfall, and the remainder is unexplained. The sample table contains 25,000 to 30,000 clones; only one count was recorded for approximately 83% of them. Of the sample, about 3.2% is held by the ten largest clones. The treatment or condition label for this specimen denotes: preoperative locoregional IRX-2 cytokine immunotherapy. The sample was collected from a patient treated with IRX-2 immunotherapy. Receptors were obtained from a human donor with breast cancer.

The J gene is TRBJ1-6, the V gene TRBV19; 7 bases match TRBD1. This CDR3 region has 15 residues. V lost 5 bases, J lost 8 bases, and 9 bases stayed unmatched. Germline values: CDR1 LNHDA, CDR2 SQIVND (reference sequence). For the CDR3, the DNA is TGTGCCAGTAGTCTATCGAGACAGGGCGATTCACCCCTCCACTTT. Residues: CASSLSRQGDSPLHF.

The chain joins TRBV6-1 to TRBJ1-5; D is uncertain. Trimming left V 0 bases short and J 7 bases short, with 7 bases between. The CDR3 loop spans 13 amino acids. Per germline, CDR1 MNHNS and CDR2 SASEGT. The DNA for the CDR3 is TGTGCCAGCAGTGAAGCGCTTTACCAGCCCCAGCATTTT. Amino acids: CASSEALYQPQHF.

The rearrangement links TRBV6-8 to TRBJ2-1, with TRBD2 matching over 7 bases. Germline loops: CDR1 MNHGY, CDR2 SAAAGT. With V trimmed by 10 bases and J by 5 bases, 8 bases remained unmatched. This CDR3 spans 13 amino acids. The CDR3 loop reads CAIRDGTNNEQFF. CDR3 nucleotide sequence: TGTGCCATCAGGGACGGGACTAACAATGAGCAGTTCTTC.

The V and J genes are TRBV4-1 and TRBJ1-3; possible D gene TRBD1, 6 bases. From germline, CDR1 is MGHRA and CDR2 YSYEKL. The CDR3 extends over 15 amino acids. V gave up 4 bases and J gave up 0 bases, with 10 bases separating them. The DNA for the CDR3 is TGCGCCAGCAGCCTGTCAGGGGCCTCTGGAAACACCATATATTTT. Protein: CASSLSGASGNTIYF.

The J gene is TRBJ1-1, the V gene TRBV6-8; possibly TRBD1 for D (5 bases). Germline CDR1 is MNHGY and CDR2 is SAAAGT. Trimming took 10 bases from V and 1 from J, leaving 16 bases between them. This CDR3 has 14 residues. DNA for the CDR3: TGTGCCACCACGACAGCCGTGGGGAACACTGAAGCTTTCTTT. The encoded protein is CATTTAVGNTEAFF.

This CDR3 reads CASSFGVNVDTQYF. DNA for the CDR3: TGTGCCAGCAGCTTTGGGGTCAATGTGGATACGCAGTATTTT. The chain is built from TRBV7-1 and TRBJ2-3; D call uncertain. TRBV7-1 is sorted into the ORF group, with uncertain function. V lost 4 bases and J 6 bases, leaving 14 bases between the germline ends. The CDR3 runs to 14 residues.

The chain is built from TRBV18 and TRBJ1-4; unclear D gene. V was clipped by 6 bases and J by 0 bases, with 8 bases between them. This CDR3 spans 14 amino acids. The germline CDR1 and CDR2 sequences are KGHSH and LQKENI. The DNA for the CDR3 is TGTGCCAGCTCCCCGATCGCAACTAATGAAAAACTGTTTTTT. It translates to CASSPIATNEKLFF.

The CDR3 nucleotides read TGTGCCAGCAGCCAGGACAGGGTAGGGTGGGATGAGCAGTTCTTC. Its translation: CASSQDRVGWDEQFF. The chain combines TRBV6-8 with TRBJ2-1; TRBD1 matches at 8 bases. CDR1 is MNHGY, CDR2 SAAAGT, per germline. The CDR3 runs to 15 residues. With V trimmed by 6 bases and J by 8 bases, 12 bases remained unmatched.

The J gene is TRBJ2-4, the V gene TRBV19; D not resolved. The CDR3 is made up of 12 amino acids. In germline, CDR1 is LNHDA, CDR2 SQIVND (reference sequence). The V gene lost 6 bases and the J gene lost 5 bases, with 8 bases spanning the gap. The CDR3 sequence: CASRYGENIQYF. CDR3 nucleotides: TGTGCCAGTAGGTATGGGGAAAACATTCAGTACTTC.

As for this clone: Other DNA sequences within the sample encode an identical CDR3. The chain joins TRBV1 to TRBJ2-7; the table's D gene call, TRBD2, was not cross checked with the DNA. TRBV1 is shown as a pseudogene. The CDR3 has 12 residues. Here the CDR3 DNA reads TGCGCCAGCAGCCAGGGAGGTTACGAGCAGTACTTC. This codes for CASSQGGYEQYF.

The chain recombines TRBV27 with TRBJ2-5; maybe TRBD2 (6 bases). Trimming removed 11 bases at V and 8 bases at J, with 18 bases between. This CDR3 contains 12 residues. Germline values: CDR1 MNHEY, CDR2 SMNVEV (reference sequence). The CDR3 DNA follows: TGTGCCCCTCGACTAGGGCCGGTCACCCAGTACTTC. Translation: CAPRLGPVTQYF.

The CDR3 DNA reads as TGTGCCAGTAGCCCGGGACGGACAACAGATACGCAGTATTTT. This encodes CASSPGRTTDTQYF. V gene TRBV19 combines with J gene TRBJ2-3, with D possibly being TRBD1 or TRBD2 (5 bases each). Per the germline V gene, CDR1 is LNHDA and CDR2 is SQIVND (reference sequence). This CDR3 contains 14 residues. The V end lost 6 bases, the J end lost 3 bases, and 13 bases lay between the germline ends.

This clone showed up just once. A read error may produce the germline difference seen at one junction end. The V and J genes are TRBV6-7 and TRBJ2-6; tentative D call: TRBD1 (5 bases). TRBV6-7 is an open reading frame, and its role is uncertain. The CDR3 spans 15 residues. CDR3 nucleotides: TGTGCCAGCAGAGCTGCGACCTCTGGGGCCAACGTCCTGATTTTC. Translating it yields CASRAATSGANVLIF.